The present entry profiles one T cell receptor (beta chain) with its context. The data were taken from a study of blood T cell repertoires in COVID-19. The wider study: The samples span acute and convalescent COVID-19 from the United States, Italy and Spain. PBMCs, B-cell-depleted T cells, or T cells were the source of the cDNA or gDNA that made up the material.

Seattle-derived patients entered the study during active infection and were followed longitudinally. The CDR3 runs to 15 residues. In germline, CDR1 is SGHRS, CDR2 YFSETQ. The junction had 8 bases not matched to a gene; V was cut back by 0 bases and J by 9 bases. Original analysis: Nucleated cell counts were estimated from reference gene primer amplification. Method: immunoSEQ multiplex PCR; TCRdb's copy keeps in-frame clones and lacks some. The D gene and trimming were derived from the DNA, and the V and J assignments and clone size from that table. The sample lists about 350,000 clones; roughly 87% were seen once.

Sequencing was done on a sample of peripheral blood. The clonotype originates from a woman aged 55 to 70 with COVID-19, enrolled during active disease. The rearrangement joins TRBV5-1 to TRBJ2-1; 8 bases are shared with TRBD2. The CDR3 DNA reads as TGCGCCAGCAGCTTGGAAGGGCGGGGGGCTGGTGAGCAGTTCTTC. This gives the protein CASSLEGRGAGEQFF.